Listed below are T cell receptor beta chains from one sample, sequenced in a study of cytomegalovirus exposure and HLA in healthy donors. The method was immunoSEQ multiplex PCR; TCRdb's version includes in-frame clones alone and lacks a portion of them. The table has approximately 200,000 clones, under 80% seen once. Material: PBMCs. The receptor set was obtained from a man in his thirties or forties in good health and CMV-seropositive. CDR3s include the opening cysteine and the closing phenylalanine or tryptophan. Each record gives: clone size, J gene, D gene, V gene, CDR3 DNA, CDR3 protein. D genes are given only for firm matches. Some rows mark clone size as missing; the rest say once, few, many or name a class of expanded clone.

NA TRBJ1-2 TRBD1 TRBV2 TGTGCCAGCAGCCAGACAGGGACCGGGTATGGCTACACCTTC CASSQTGTGYGYTF
NA TRBJ2-5 TRBD2 TRBV27 TGTGCCAGCAGTTTCTCCACCGGCGGGAGGGGAGAGACCCAGTACTTC CASSFSTGGRGETQYF
NA TRBJ1-2 TRBD1 TRBV9 TGTGCCAGCAGCGTGGCCGGGACAGGGGATTATGGCTACACCTTC CASSVAGTGDYGYTF
once TRBJ2-3 NA TRBV29-1 TGCAGCGGTGGGGCCTGGGATGGGCAGTATTTT CSGGAWDGQYF
NA TRBJ1-4 NA TRBV10-2 TGCGCCAGCAGCCCAATCTCAGATGCAACTAATGAAAAACTGTTTTTT CASSPISDATNEKLFF
NA TRBJ1-2 NA TRBV29-1 TGCAGCGTTGAGAGGCTAGAGCCTTATGGCTACACCTTC CSVERLEPYGYTF
NA TRBJ1-5 TRBD1 TRBV18 TGTGCCAGCTCACCACAGGGACAGACTAATCAGCCCCAGCATTTT CASSPQGQTNQPQHF
NA TRBJ1-2 TRBD1 TRBV18 TGTGCCAGCTCACCACAAGGGACAGCTAACTATGGCTACACCTTC CASSPQGTANYGYTF
NA TRBJ2-7 NA TRBV11-2 TGTGCCAGCAGCTCAGGCCTATCAGGCGAGCAGTACTTC CASSSGLSGEQYF
NA TRBJ2-7 NA TRBV4-1 TGCGCCAGCAGCCCAAAGTGGGGGGAGTCCTACGAGCAGTACTTC CASSPKWGESYEQYF
NA TRBJ1-3 TRBD1 TRBV11-2 TGTGCCAGCAGCCCTTGGGACAGGGGGCTTGGAAACACCATATATTTT CASSPWDRGLGNTIYF
NA TRBJ2-7 NA TRBV29-1 TGCAGCGCCCGGGACACCCGCCACGAGCAGTACTTC CSARDTRHEQYF
NA TRBJ2-7 TRBD1 TRBV6-6 TGTGCCAGCAGTAACCGACAGGGTACCTACGAGCAGTACTTC CASSNRQGTYEQYF
NA TRBJ2-1 TRBD1 TRBV19 TGTGCCAGTAGTATTCACAGGGGCGGGGAGCAGTTCTTC CASSIHRGGEQFF
NA TRBJ1-1 NA TRBV25-1 TGTGCCAGCAGTGAATCAGGATTTAACACTGAAGCTTTCTTT CASSESGFNTEAFF
NA TRBJ2-7 NA TRBV19 TGTGCCAGTAGTCAACAGGGCTACGAGCAGTACTTC CASSQQGYEQYF
few TRBJ1-1 NA TRBV6-1 TGTGCCAGCAGAACCACACCAAACACTGAAGCTTTCTTT CASRTTPNTEAFF
NA TRBJ1-2 TRBD1 TRBV6-5 TGTGCCAGCAGTAGGGGACAGGGAAACTATGGCTACACCTTC CASSRGQGNYGYTF
NA TRBJ2-1 NA TRBV10-3 TGTGCCATCGGCAAGCAGGGAGGAAGCAATGAGCAGTTCTTC CAIGKQGGSNEQFF
NA TRBJ2-1 TRBD2 TRBV7-3 TGTGCCAGCAGCTTAAACCCGGGAGGTGAGCAGTTCTTC CASSLNPGGEQFF
few TRBJ1-2 NA TRBV5-4 TGTGCCAGCAGCTCCCCGATGGCTCCCTATGGCTACACCTTC CASSSPMAPYGYTF
NA TRBJ1-2 NA TRBV29-1 TGCAGCGTACAAATAACAGGGAGGGATGGCTACACCTTC CSVQITGRDGYTF
few TRBJ1-2 NA TRBV5-1 TGCGCCAGCAGCTTGGGGGGCAGTACAACCTATGGCTACACCTTC CASSLGGSTTYGYTF
NA TRBJ2-5 NA TRBV6-5 TGTGCCAGCAGACGACAGAGAGGCCAAGAGACCCAGTACTTC CASRRQRGQETQYF
NA TRBJ2-3 NA TRBV5-6 TGTGCCAGCAGCCGAGACAGGTTTCGGTCAGATACGCAGTATTTT CASSRDRFRSDTQYF
NA TRBJ2-4 TRBD1 TRBV2 TGTGCCAGCAGTGACCTGACAGGGGAGGACGCCAAAAACATTCAGTACTTC CASSDLTGEDAKNIQYF
NA TRBJ2-7 NA TRBV5-1 TGCGCCAGCAGCTTGGGAGACTACGAGCAGTACTTC CASSLGDYEQYF
NA TRBJ2-1 NA TRBV7-9 TGTGCCAGCAGCTTTGGCGGAGGCAATGAGCAGTTCTTC CASSFGGGNEQFF
NA TRBJ2-5 TRBD2 TRBV7-2 TGTGCCAGCAGCTTAGGGGGAGCGGGAGGGGAGACCCAGTACTTC CASSLGGAGGETQYF
few TRBJ2-2 TRBD2 TRBV19 TGTGCCAGTACGGAAAGGGCTAGCGGGAGATACACCGGGGAGCTGTTTTTT CASTERASGRYTGELFF
once TRBJ2-7 TRBD2 TRBV10-3 TGTGCCATCAGGGGAACGACTAGCGGGAGCTACGAGCAGTACTTC CAIRGTTSGSYEQYF
NA TRBJ2-1 TRBD1 TRBV4-1 TGCGCCAGCAGCCAAGGGACAGGGGTCTACAATGAGCAGTTCTTC CASSQGTGVYNEQFF
NA TRBJ1-3 NA TRBV28 TGTGCCAGCAGTCTACCCGGCGGGTCCCCTGGAAACACCATATATTTT CASSLPGGSPGNTIYF
NA TRBJ2-3 NA TRBV7-9 TGTGCCAGCAGCACAGGGGGGGGAGGCACAGATACGCAGTATTTT CASSTGGGGTDTQYF
NA TRBJ1-5 NA TRBV6-6 TGTGCCAGCAGCCTGACAGACAATCAGCCCCAGCATTTT CASSLTDNQPQHF
few TRBJ2-2 NA TRBV4-3 TGCGCCAGCAGCCAAGATCGTAGAATCGACACCGGGGAGCTGTTTTTT CASSQDRRIDTGELFF
NA TRBJ1-3 NA TRBV30 TGTGCCTGGAGTCCCGGGAAGCACTCTGGAAACACCATATATTTT CAWSPGKHSGNTIYF
NA TRBJ2-7 NA TRBV11-2 TGTGCCAGCAGCTTTCCCCAGTACGAGCAGTACTTC CASSFPQYEQYF
NA TRBJ1-2 NA TRBV12-5 TGTGCTAGTGGTGGCCAATCGGACAGCCCTATTCCCCTAGCTAACTATGGCTACACCTTC CASGGQSDSPIPLANYGYTF
few TRBJ1-6 NA TRBV30 TGTGCCTGGTCCGGTGTGGAGGGGTATAATTCACCCCTCCACTTT CAWSGVEGYNSPLHF
NA TRBJ1-2 TRBD1 TRBV9 TGTGCCAGCAGCGCCTTACAGGGGGCGGGATATGGCTACACCTTC CASSALQGAGYGYTF
NA TRBJ1-2 TRBD1 TRBV5-6 TGTGCCAGCAGCAGGGACAGCTATGGCTACACCTTC CASSRDSYGYTF